This T cell receptor (beta chain) was sequenced for a study of shared clonotypes between healthy human individuals. Note on this clone: The target antigen is unknown.

As defined, naive CD8 cells were CD45RO-negative and positively selected for CCR7, with terminally differentiated effector memory CD45RA+ cells excluded. Germline V gene lookup returns CDR1 SGDLS and CDR2 YYNGEE. The CDR3 is 13 amino acids. V was trimmed by 3 bases and J by 4 bases, leaving 8 bases between them. Using immunoSEQ multiplex PCR, the repertoire was profiled, and TCRdb retains in-frame clones only, with some absent. The data contain about 2 million clones, less than 95% of them seen just once; the ten biggest clones take up 0.9% to 1.4%. Study outcomes and limitations: Among donors, the sharing of clonotypes was expected to be influenced by sequencing depth.

V gene TRBV9 combines with J gene TRBJ1-3, with no clear D. The receptor was derived from a man younger than 30 in good health. The sample taken for sequencing was naive CD8+ T cells sorted from blood. The CDR3 is CASSGIHGNTIYF. As DNA, the CDR3 is TGTGCCAGCAGCGGCATCCACGGAAACACCATATATTTT.